The 32 T cell receptor beta chains in this list originate from one sample, sequenced in a study of regulatory T cells in long-lasting Graves disease (dated by TCRdb to the early 2020s). The time point label here, explained by the study, means: newly diagnosed GD, antithyroid drugs for less than 3 months. RNA was extracted from PBMCs in TRIzol for both TCR sequencing and RNA sequencing. Receptors were amplified or captured by multiplex PCR. Sequencing relied on an Illumina HiSeq 4000. To build TCR beta libraries, CDR3 regions were amplified by Arm-PCR using iRepertoire HTBI primers. TCRdb handled the public reads itself, with Q25 trimming in fastp and clone calling in MiXCR, and kept productive beta chains. For every CDR3 protein sequence, its rows merge into one entry that carries the most common genes and DNA. Within this sample are 520,000 or so distinct CDR3 sequences, with approximately 12% of them counted one time only. Together, the top ten hold around 9.3% of the sample.

Separately, the same data were catalogued under a study of T cells in Graves' hyperthyroidism and ophthalmopathy.

The specimen was peripheral blood mononuclear cells (PBMCs), collected at new diagnosis, from a patient treated with antithyroid drugs. The receptors were sampled from a woman aged 25 to 39 with Graves disease. Donor details come from another sample of the same person, matched by shared clones.

At least ten counts were recorded for this clonotype. The rearrangement joins TRBV5-1 to TRBJ2-5; 8 bases map to TRBD1. This CDR3 is built from 15 residues. The trim removed 4 bases at V and 2 bases at J, leaving 7 bases unmatched. CDR1 and CDR2 from the germline V gene are SGHRS and YFSETQ. The CDR3 region has the DNA TGCGCCAGCAGCCGCATGGGACAGGAACAAGAGACCCAGTACTTC. This gives the protein CASSRMGQEQETQYF.

V usage is TRBV4-1 and J usage is TRBJ2-2; D perhaps matches TRBD1 (7 bases). The CDR3 is 18 residues long. V lost 4 bases, J lost 5 bases, and 23 bases lay in between. Germline CDR1 is MGHRA and CDR2 is YSYEKL. The CDR3 is CASSRTSRGAERTGELFF. CDR3 coding DNA: TGCGCCAGCAGCCGAACCTCCAGGGGGGCTGAGAGGACCGGGGAGCTGTTTTTT.

This clonotype was detected ten times or more. This chain joins TRBV13 and TRBJ2-5, with 7 bases that match TRBD1. Losses at the gene ends were 5 bases for V and 5 bases for J; bases not matched to a gene: 5. The CDR3 has 13 residues. CDR1 PRHDT and CDR2 FYEKMQ come from the germline V gene (reference sequence). The CDR3 loop reads CASSHRGMETQYF. The CDR3 region has the DNA TGTGCCAGCAGCCACAGGGGAATGGAGACCCAGTACTTC. The full variable domain, with the rest looked up from reference TRBV13 and TRBJ2-5, is AAGVIQSPRHLIKEKRETATLKCYPIPRHDTVYWYQQGPGQDPQFLISFYEKMQSDKGSIPDRFSAQQFSDYHSELNMSSLELGDSALYFCASSHRGMETQYFGPGTRLLVL.

There are many counts of this clonotype. The chain uses TRBV11-2 and TRBJ2-1, with 12 bases matching TRBD2. Unmatched junction bases numbered 7, after V lost 5 bases and J lost 8 bases. CDR1 is SGHAT, CDR2 FQNNGV, per germline. This CDR3 comprises 15 residues. CDR3 residues: CASSRVLAGGYEQFF. As DNA, the CDR3 is TGTGCCAGCAGCCGGGTACTAGCGGGAGGTTATGAGCAGTTCTTC.

This clonotype has a count of ten or more. The chain uses TRBV12-3 or TRBV12-4 and TRBJ2-5; 9 nucleotides agree with TRBD1. Trimming at V came to 3 bases and at J to 4 bases, leaving 9 bases not matched to a gene. The CDR3 runs 16 residues. CDR3 loop: CASSFNRGPERETQYF. CDR3 sequence (DNA): TGTGCCAGCAGTTTTAACAGGGGGCCTGAGAGAGAGACCCAGTACTTC.

The rearrangement joins TRBV18 to TRBJ1-5; D is possibly TRBD1 (5 bases). The CDR3 is 18 residues long. Trimming shortened V by 3 bases and J by 0 bases, and 18 bases separated the two germline ends. Germline V CDR1 and CDR2: KGHSH, LQKENI. CDR3 bases: TGTGCCAGCTCACCTGGGGCCGGGACCGAGTATAGCAATCAGCCCCAGCATTTT. It translates to CASSPGAGTEYSNQPQHF.

This clonotype was picked up many times. V usage is TRBV6-1 and J usage is TRBJ1-2; 10 bases align to TRBD1. J was trimmed by 7 bases and V by 6 bases; bases with no gene match: 8. Germline CDR1 reads MNHNS; CDR2 reads SASEGT. The length of the CDR3 is 14 residues. CDR3 nucleotides: TGTGCCAGCAGCGAGACAGGGGGCTATGGTGGCTACACCTTC. The encoded protein is CASSETGGYGGYTF.

Turning to this clonotype: A much more abundant neighbour one base away suggests this may be a read error. The CDR3 sequence is CASSFQGGSYNEQSF. CDR3 nucleotide sequence: TGTGCCAGCAGCTTCCAGGGTGGGTCCTACAATGAGCAGTCCTTC. The chain employs TRBV7-2 and TRBJ2-1, with a weak D call TRBD1 (5 bases). The CDR3 loop spans 15 amino acids. Germline CDR1 is SGHTA and CDR2 is FQGNSA.

This chain links TRBV27 with TRBJ1-2, with D uncertain. The V and J ends lost 6 bases and 5 bases respectively, with 16 bases between them. Germline V gene data show CDR1 as MNHEY and CDR2 as SMNVEV (reference sequence). The CDR3 extends over 14 amino acids. CDR3 protein: CASSLLGKKYGYTF. The CDR3 nucleotides are TGTGCCAGCAGCCTACTCGGGAAGAAGTATGGCTACACCTTC.

This clonotype was seen only a few times. The chain links TRBV4-1 to TRBJ2-7; 15 bases align to TRBD2. Looked up from germline, CDR1 is MGHRA and CDR2 is YSYEKL. The CDR3 totals 18 residues. Trimming removed 0 bases from V and 6 bases from J; junction bases left unmatched: 9. The CDR3 nucleotides read TGCGCCAGCAGCCAAGATGCACCTTGGGGACTAGCGGGAGGCGAGCAGTACTTC. Protein sequence: CASSQDAPWGLAGGEQYF.

In this sample, this clonotype turned up many times. This chain links TRBV2 with TRBJ2-3; D is unclear. CDR1 and CDR2 (germline): SNHLY, FYNNEI. Trimming pared 2 bases from V and 3 bases from J, leaving 9 bases between. This CDR3 has 14 amino acids. CDR3 in amino acids: CASSEYPETDTQYF. CDR3 DNA sequence: TGTGCCAGCAGTGAATATCCGGAAACAGATACGCAGTATTTT.

This clonotype occurred many times. V is TRBV2 and J is TRBJ1-1; D possibly corresponds to TRBD1 (6 bases). CDR3 length: 15 amino acids. V was cut by 9 bases and J by 1 base, with 18 bases left in between. Looked up from germline, CDR1 is SNHLY and CDR2 is FYNNEI. The CDR3 sequence: CASRRTGHTNTEAFF. Written as DNA, the CDR3 is TGTGCCAGTCGGAGAACGGGACACACGAACACTGAAGCTTTCTTT.

This clonotype was counted only a few times. The chain couples TRBV6-9 to TRBJ2-6, with D tentatively TRBD1 (6 bases). Germline V gives CDR1 MNHGY, CDR2 SVAAGI. There are 14 residues in the CDR3. Trimming shortened V by 3 bases and J by 9 bases, and 12 bases separated the two germline ends. The CDR3 DNA is TGTGCCAGCAGTTACCCGGGACACCTCAACGTCCTGACTTTC. Translated, it gives CASSYPGHLNVLTF.

This chain joins TRBV25-1 and TRBJ2-6, with D perhaps matching TRBD1 (5 bases). Germline-derived CDR1 and CDR2 are MGHDK and SYGVNS. With 11 bases removed from V and 3 bases from J, the gap between germline ends came to 8 bases. CDR3 length: 12 amino acids. CDR3 bases: TGTGCCTCTCAGGGTGGGGCCAACGTCCTGACTTTC. It codes for CASQGGANVLTF. Full variable domain (outside the CDR3, taken from reference TRBV25-1 and TRBJ2-6): EADIYQTPRYLVIGTGKKITLECSQTMGHDKMYWYQQDPGMELHLIHYSYGVNSTEKGDLSSESTVSRIRTEHFPLTLESARPSHTSQYLCASQGGANVLTFGAGSRLTVL.

This clonotype was detected many times. J is TRBJ2-2 and V is TRBV30; no definite D call. The CDR3 sequence is 15 residues long. Germline CDR1 is GTSNPN and CDR2 is SVGIG (reference sequence). V shed 1 base and J shed 4 bases, with 13 bases lying between them. The CDR3 DNA sequence: TGTGCCTGGAGTGGGGGTGTAGGGCTCACCGGGGAGCTGTTTTTT. Protein: CAWSGGVGLTGELFF.

The table lists this clonotype with a few counts. In this CDR3 the conserved last residue, phenylalanine or tryptophan, is missing, so a read error is likely. This chain connects TRBV7-2 to TRBJ2-1, with unresolved D. CDR1 and CDR2 from the germline V gene are SGHTA and FQGNSA. Trimming cost V 4 bases and J 9 bases, with 10 bases left between them. The CDR3 sequence is 12 residues long. CDR3 sequence (DNA): TGTGCCAGCAGCTACTTAGCCGGTGAGCAGTTCCTC. As protein: CASSYLAGEQFL.

This clonotype was seen a few times. A read error is possible here, since a much larger clone lies one base away. The chain is built from TRBV20-1 and TRBJ2-1, with D maybe TRBD2 (5 bases). The CDR3 sequence is 13 residues long. From germline, CDR1 is DFQATT and CDR2 SNEGSKA (reference sequence). V lost 2 bases to trimming and J lost 9 bases, with 14 bases between them. CDR3 DNA sequence: TGCAGTGCTAGACTAGAACGGGAAATTGAGCAGTTCTTC. Translation: CSARLEREIEQFF.

Many counts were recorded for this clonotype. The chain joins TRBV4-1 to TRBJ1-1; D might be TRBD1 (5 bases). The CDR3 covers 16 residues. V was shortened by 8 bases and J by 0 bases, with 19 bases between the two germline ends. CDR1 is MGHRA and CDR2 is YSYEKL in the germline V gene. The CDR3, as DNA: TGCGCCAGCCGTAAGGAGGGGACCACAATGAACACTGAAGCTTTCTTT. This sequence encodes CASRKEGTTMNTEAFF.

This clonotype was observed at least ten times. CDR3 loop: CASSLIRDRLAKNIQYF. In DNA form, the CDR3 reads TGTGCCAGCAGTTTAATTCGGGACAGGCTAGCCAAAAACATTCAGTACTTC. The chain uses TRBV28 and TRBJ2-4, with 8 bases fitting TRBD1. Per germline, CDR1 MDHEN and CDR2 SYDVKM. This CDR3 spans 17 amino acids. V trimming: 2 bases; J trimming: 0 bases; junction bases outside the gene matches: 6.

This clonotype was picked up one time. The chain's CDR3 is CASSVPGQNGYTF. The CDR3 bases are TGTGCCAGCAGCGTACCGGGACAGAATGGCTACACCTTC. The chain has TRBV9 and TRBJ1-2; 7 nucleotides match TRBD1. Trimming at V came to 1 base and at J to 6 bases, leaving 3 bases not matched to a gene. CDR3 size: 13 residues. CDR1 is SGDLS and CDR2 is YYNGEE in the germline V gene.

This clonotype was picked up a small number of times. The rearrangement links TRBV7-3 to TRBJ2-3; a weak D match, TRBD2 (6 bases). Trimming cost V 4 bases and J 7 bases, with 15 bases left between them. CDR1 and CDR2 from the germline V gene are SGHTA and FQGTGA. The CDR3 covers 14 residues. The CDR3 loop reads CASSWDGRDNTQYF. The CDR3, as DNA: TGTGCCAGCAGCTGGGACGGGAGAGATAATACGCAGTATTTT.

This clonotype was seen repeatedly, ten times or more. The rearrangement links TRBV7-2 to TRBJ1-2; 7 bases fit TRBD1. The junction had 3 bases not matched to a gene; V was cut back by 4 bases and J by 4 bases. The CDR3 totals 13 residues. The germline V gene has CDR1 SGHTA and CDR2 FQGNSA. Here the CDR3 reads CASSYDRVYGYTF. DNA for the CDR3: TGTGCCAGCAGCTACGACAGGGTCTATGGCTACACCTTC.

This clonotype showed up many times. The chain employs TRBV12-3 or TRBV12-4 and TRBJ2-3; D may match TRBD1 or TRBD2 (5 bases each). This CDR3 comprises 15 residues. V dropped 3 bases and J dropped 3 bases, with 13 bases sitting between them. The CDR3 bases are TGTGCCAGCAGTTTCCGTGTCTGGGGGACAGATACGCAGTATTTT. Its translation is CASSFRVWGTDTQYF.

In its sample, this clonotype was seen many times. The chain employs TRBV2 and TRBJ1-5, with a tentative D call TRBD1 (6 bases). The CDR3 has 15 amino acids. Trimming left V 4 bases short and J 3 bases short, with 13 bases between. Germline loops: CDR1 SNHLY, CDR2 FYNNEI. As DNA, the CDR3 is TGTGCCAGCAGTGGTCCAGGGGCTAACAATCAGCCCCAGCATTTT. Amino acid sequence: CASSGPGANNQPQHF.

This clonotype has ten or more counts. CDR3 nucleotide sequence: TGTGCCACCACCATCGGGACTAGAAGGAGTAGGGGGGAGCTGTTTTTT. It translates to CATTIGTRRSRGELFF. This rearrangement joins TRBV12-3 or TRBV12-4 to TRBJ2-2; 8 nucleotides align to TRBD2. This CDR3 is 16 amino acids long. V trimming: 10 bases; J trimming: 8 bases; junction bases outside the gene matches: 18.

This clonotype has only a few counts. The chain carries TRBV2 and TRBJ2-3; TRBD2 might be the D (6 bases). This CDR3 spans 16 amino acids. V lost 5 bases to trimming and J lost 0 bases, with 15 bases between them. In germline, CDR1 is SNHLY, CDR2 FYNNEI. CDR3 amino acids: CASSTGTQISTDTQYF. The CDR3 nucleotides read TGTGCCAGCAGTACCGGGACTCAAATTAGCACAGATACGCAGTATTTT.

This clonotype was seen a handful of times. CDR3 coding DNA: TGTGCCAGCAATGGGTGGGGTGGCACTGAAGCTTTCTTT. Translated: CASNGWGGTEAFF. The chain recombines TRBV28 with TRBJ1-1; D gene unclear. The CDR3 has 13 amino acids. Germline V gene sequence: CDR1 MDHEN, CDR2 SYDVKM. The germline V and J ends were trimmed by 7 bases and 4 bases, with 13 bases remaining between them.

CDR3 coding DNA: TGTGCCAGCAGCTTAAACCCGCTACTAAACACTGAAGCTTTCTTT. Amino acid sequence: CASSLNPLLNTEAFF. The gene calls are TRBV7-3 and TRBJ1-1; D is ambiguous. Trimming removed 1 base at V and 2 bases at J, with 11 bases between. This CDR3 contains 15 residues. Germline V gene data show CDR1 as SGHTA and CDR2 as FQGTGA.

This clonotype was detected many times. This sequence joins TRBV19 and TRBJ1-1, with 8 bases identical to TRBD1. Germline V CDR1 and CDR2: LNHDA, SQIVND (reference sequence). The V and J ends lost 11 bases and 1 base, in that order; junction bases with no gene match: 3. The CDR3 extends over 12 amino acids. The CDR3 region is CAAGTGNTEAFF. For the CDR3, the DNA is TGTGCCGCCGGGACAGGGAACACTGAAGCTTTCTTT.

The sample holds one count of this clonotype. The genes are TRBV10-3 and TRBJ1-1; TRBD1 agrees at 7 bases. The germline V gene has CDR1 ENHRY and CDR2 SYGVKD. This CDR3 spans 14 amino acids. V lost 10 bases to trimming and J lost 2 bases; unmatched junction nucleotides: 10. CDR3 in amino acids: CATKGTGVNTEAFF. The CDR3 coding sequence is TGTGCCACCAAGGGAACAGGGGTAAACACTGAAGCTTTCTTT.

This clonotype was counted many times. The chain recombines TRBV30 with TRBJ2-1; D uncertain. The germline CDR1 and CDR2 sequences are GTSNPN and SVGIG (reference sequence). V lost 2 bases to trimming and J lost 5 bases, with 4 bases between them. The CDR3 contains 11 residues. CDR3 in DNA: TGTGCCTGGAGTTTCGACAATGAGCAGTTCTTC. This sequence encodes CAWSFDNEQFF. Based on the CDR3 plus reference TRBV30 and TRBJ2-1, the full variable domain is SQTIHQWPATLVQPVGSPLSLECTVEGTSNPNLYWYRQAAGRGLQLLFYSVGIGQISSEVPQNLSASRPQDRQFILSSKKLLLSDSGFYLCAWSFDNEQFFGPGTRLTVL.

The chain recombines TRBV28 with TRBJ2-7; D possibly corresponds to TRBD2 (7 bases). V lost 1 base to trimming and J lost 2 bases, with 12 bases between them. CDR3 length: 15 residues. Germline-derived CDR1 and CDR2 are MDHEN and SYDVKM. CDR3 loop: CASSLSGGLPYEQYF. For the CDR3, the DNA is TGTGCCAGCAGTTTATCGGGGGGCCTACCCTACGAGCAGTACTTC.